Here is one T cell receptor (beta chain) with its context. This entry comes from a study of blood T cell repertoires in COVID-19. In the original processing: Reference gene primer amplification gave estimated nucleated cell counts. Profiled with immunoSEQ multiplex PCR; TCRdb holds only in-frame clones, not every one. Clone size and the V and J calls come from that table; the DNA yielded D and trimming. The sample yields fewer than 350,000 clones, around 85% seen once. Cohort placement rested on clinical history that participants reported themselves. Before being deemed recovered, Cohort 3 donors had two negative PCRs, clearance, or symptom resolution. Material: PBMCs or T cells enriched from blood (not recorded which). The TCR was taken from a woman in her 50s who had recovered from COVID-19.

DNA for the CDR3: TGCAGTGCTAGTTACAGTGACACTGAAGCTTTCTTT. It is translated as CSASYSDTEAFF. The rearrangement joins TRBV20-1 to TRBJ1-1, with D uncertain. Germline CDR1 is DFQATT and CDR2 is SNEGSKA (reference sequence). This CDR3 region has 12 residues. V was clipped by 3 bases and J by 3 bases, with 8 bases between them.